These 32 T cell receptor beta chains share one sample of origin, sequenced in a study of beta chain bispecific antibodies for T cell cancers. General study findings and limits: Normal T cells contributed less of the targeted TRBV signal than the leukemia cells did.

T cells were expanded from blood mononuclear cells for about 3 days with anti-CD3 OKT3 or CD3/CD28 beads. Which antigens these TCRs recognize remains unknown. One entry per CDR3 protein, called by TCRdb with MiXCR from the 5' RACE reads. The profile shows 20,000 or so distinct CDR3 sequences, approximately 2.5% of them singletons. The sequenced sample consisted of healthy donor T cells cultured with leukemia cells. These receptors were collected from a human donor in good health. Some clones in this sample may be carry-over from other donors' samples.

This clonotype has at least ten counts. The CDR3 reads CASSSAPPLGGGLVTQYF. The CDR3, as DNA: TGTGCCAGCAGTTCCGCTCCCCCTCTAGGGGGCGGCCTCGTTACGCAGTATTTT. V gene TRBV28 combines with J gene TRBJ2-3; 7 bases match TRBD1. The V gene's germline CDR1 is MDHEN and CDR2 SYDVKM. V dropped 4 bases and J dropped 8; count of bases not matched to a gene: 21. This CDR3 has 18 amino acids.

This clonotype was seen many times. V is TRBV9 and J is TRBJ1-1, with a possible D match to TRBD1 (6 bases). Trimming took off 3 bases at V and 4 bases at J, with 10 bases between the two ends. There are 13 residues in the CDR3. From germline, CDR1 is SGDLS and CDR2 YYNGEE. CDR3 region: CASSAGTITEAFF. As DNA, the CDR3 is TGTGCCAGCAGCGCAGGGACAATCACTGAAGCTTTCTTT.

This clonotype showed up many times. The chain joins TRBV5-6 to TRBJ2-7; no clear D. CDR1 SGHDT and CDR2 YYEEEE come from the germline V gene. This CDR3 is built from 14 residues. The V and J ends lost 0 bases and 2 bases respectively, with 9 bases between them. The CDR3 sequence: CASSLGEIPYEQYF. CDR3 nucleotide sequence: TGTGCCAGCAGCTTGGGGGAAATACCCTACGAGCAGTACTTC.

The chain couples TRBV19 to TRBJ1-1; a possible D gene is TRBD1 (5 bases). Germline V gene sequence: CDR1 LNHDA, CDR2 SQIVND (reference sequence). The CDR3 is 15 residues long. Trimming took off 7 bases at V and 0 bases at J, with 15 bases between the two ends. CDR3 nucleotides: TGTGCCAGTATCGCGGGACGATCGATGAACACTGAAGCTTTCTTT. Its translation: CASIAGRSMNTEAFF.

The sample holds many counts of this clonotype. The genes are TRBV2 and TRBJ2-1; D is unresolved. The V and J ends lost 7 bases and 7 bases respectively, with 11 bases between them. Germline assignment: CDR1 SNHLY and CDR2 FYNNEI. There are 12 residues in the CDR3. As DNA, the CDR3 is TGTGCCAGCACCCTGGGGTTAAATGAGCAGTTCTTC. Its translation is CASTLGLNEQFF.

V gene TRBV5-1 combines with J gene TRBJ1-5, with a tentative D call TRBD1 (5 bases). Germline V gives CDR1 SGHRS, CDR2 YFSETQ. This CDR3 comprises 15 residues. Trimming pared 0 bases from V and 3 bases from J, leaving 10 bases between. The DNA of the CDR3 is TGCGCCAGCAGCTTGGCAGGACATAACAATCAGCCCCAGCATTTT. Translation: CASSLAGHNNQPQHF. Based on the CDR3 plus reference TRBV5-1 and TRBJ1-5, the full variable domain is KAGVTQTPRYLIKTRGQQVTLSCSPISGHRSVSWYQQTPGQGLQFLFEYFSETQRNKGNFPGRFSGRQFSNSRSEMNVSTLELGDSALYLCASSLAGHNNQPQHFGDGTRLSIL.

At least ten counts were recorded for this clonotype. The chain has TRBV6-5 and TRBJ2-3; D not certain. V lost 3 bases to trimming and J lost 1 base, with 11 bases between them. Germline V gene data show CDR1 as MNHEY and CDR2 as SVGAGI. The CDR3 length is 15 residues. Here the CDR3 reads CASSYRQPRTDTQYF. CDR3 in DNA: TGTGCCAGCAGTTATCGGCAGCCACGCACAGATACGCAGTATTTT.

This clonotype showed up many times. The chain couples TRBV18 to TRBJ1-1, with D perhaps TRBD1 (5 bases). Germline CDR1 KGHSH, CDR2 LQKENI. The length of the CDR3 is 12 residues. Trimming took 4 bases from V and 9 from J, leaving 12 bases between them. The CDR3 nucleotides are TGTGCCAGCTCACGCACACGGACACAAGCTTTCTTT. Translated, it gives CASSRTRTQAFF.

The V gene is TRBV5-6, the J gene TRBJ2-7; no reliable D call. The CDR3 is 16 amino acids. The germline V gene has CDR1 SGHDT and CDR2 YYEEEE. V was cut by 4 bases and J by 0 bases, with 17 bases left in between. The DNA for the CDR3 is TGTGCCAGCAGCCCACAATGGGTAGAAAGCTCCTACGAGCAGTACTTC. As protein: CASSPQWVESSYEQYF.

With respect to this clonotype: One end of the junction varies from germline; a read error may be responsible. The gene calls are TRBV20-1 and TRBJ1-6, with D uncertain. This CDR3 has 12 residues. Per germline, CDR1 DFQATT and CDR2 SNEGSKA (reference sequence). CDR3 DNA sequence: TGCAGTGCTAGGGGTCTAAATTCATCCCTCCACTTT. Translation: CSARGLNSSLHF.

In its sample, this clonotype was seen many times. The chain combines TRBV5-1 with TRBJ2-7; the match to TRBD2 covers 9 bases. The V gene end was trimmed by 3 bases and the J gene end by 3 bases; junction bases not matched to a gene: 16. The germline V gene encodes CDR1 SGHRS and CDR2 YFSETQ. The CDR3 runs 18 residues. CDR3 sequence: CASSSPGAGGQFRYEQYF. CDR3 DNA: TGCGCCAGCAGCTCTCCGGGAGCGGGGGGCCAATTTCGCTACGAGCAGTACTTC.

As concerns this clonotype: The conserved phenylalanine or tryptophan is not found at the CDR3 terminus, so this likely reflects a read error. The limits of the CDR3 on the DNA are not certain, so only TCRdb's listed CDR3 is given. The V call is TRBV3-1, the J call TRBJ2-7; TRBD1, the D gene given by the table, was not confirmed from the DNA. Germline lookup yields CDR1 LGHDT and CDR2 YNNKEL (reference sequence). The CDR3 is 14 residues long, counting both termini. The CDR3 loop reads CASSQGARHAEQDG.

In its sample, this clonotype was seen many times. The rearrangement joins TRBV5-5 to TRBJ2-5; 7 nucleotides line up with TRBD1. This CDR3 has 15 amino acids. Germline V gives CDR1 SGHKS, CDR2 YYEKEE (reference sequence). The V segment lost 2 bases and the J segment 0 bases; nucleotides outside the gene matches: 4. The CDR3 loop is CASSFRGQDQETQYF. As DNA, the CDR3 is TGTGCCAGCAGCTTTCGAGGACAGGACCAAGAGACCCAGTACTTC.

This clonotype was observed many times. DNA for the CDR3: TGCAGTGCTAGAGAAAGGTGGGCGGCCCCTGGGGCTAATGAAAAACTGTTTTTT. It encodes CSARERWAAPGANEKLFF. This chain links TRBV20-1 with TRBJ1-4; D not certain. This CDR3 is 18 amino acids long. Germline V gene data show CDR1 as DFQATT and CDR2 as SNEGSKA (reference sequence). Trimming cost V 0 bases and J 3 bases, with 20 bases left between them.

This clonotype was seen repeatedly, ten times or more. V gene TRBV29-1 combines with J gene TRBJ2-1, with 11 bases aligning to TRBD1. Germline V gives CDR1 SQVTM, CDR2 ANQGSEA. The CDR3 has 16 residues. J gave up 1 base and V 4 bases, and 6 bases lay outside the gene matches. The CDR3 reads CSVVTGQGASYNEQFF. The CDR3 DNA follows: TGCAGCGTTGTTACTGGACAGGGGGCGTCCTACAATGAGCAGTTCTTC.

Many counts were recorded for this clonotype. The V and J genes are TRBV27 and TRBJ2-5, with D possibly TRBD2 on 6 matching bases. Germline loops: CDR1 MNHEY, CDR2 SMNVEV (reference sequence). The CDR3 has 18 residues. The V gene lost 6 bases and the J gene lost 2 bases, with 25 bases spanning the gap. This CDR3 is CASSHLGGFEGTQETQYF. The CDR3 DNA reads TGTGCCAGCAGCCATCTTGGGGGGTTTGAGGGGACGCAAGAGACCCAGTACTTC.

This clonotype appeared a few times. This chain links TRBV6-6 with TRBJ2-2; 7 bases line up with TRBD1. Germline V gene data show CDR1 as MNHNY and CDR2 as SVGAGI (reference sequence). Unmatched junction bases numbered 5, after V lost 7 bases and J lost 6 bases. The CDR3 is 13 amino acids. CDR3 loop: CASTDRVPGELFF. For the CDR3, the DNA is TGTGCCAGCACCGACAGGGTACCCGGGGAGCTGTTTTTT.

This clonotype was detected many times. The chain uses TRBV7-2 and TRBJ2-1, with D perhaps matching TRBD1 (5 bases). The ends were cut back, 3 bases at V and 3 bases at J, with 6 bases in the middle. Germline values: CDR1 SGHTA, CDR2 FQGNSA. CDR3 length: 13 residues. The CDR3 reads CASSFDSYNEQFF. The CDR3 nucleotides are TGTGCCAGCAGCTTCGACAGCTACAATGAGCAGTTCTTC.

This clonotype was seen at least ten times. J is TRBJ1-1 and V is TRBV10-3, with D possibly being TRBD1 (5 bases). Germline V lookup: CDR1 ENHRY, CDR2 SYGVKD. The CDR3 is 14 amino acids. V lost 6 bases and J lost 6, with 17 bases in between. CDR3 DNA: TGTGCCATCAGAGACCAGGGTATAGTGGCTGAAGCTTTCTTT. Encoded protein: CAIRDQGIVAEAFF.

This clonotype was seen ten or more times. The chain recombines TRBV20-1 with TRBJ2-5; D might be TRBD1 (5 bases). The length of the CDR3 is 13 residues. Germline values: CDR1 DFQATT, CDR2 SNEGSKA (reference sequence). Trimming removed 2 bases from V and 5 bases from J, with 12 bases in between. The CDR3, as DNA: TGCAGTGCTAGACCCCAGGGCAGGGAGACCCAGTACTTC. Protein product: CSARPQGRETQYF.

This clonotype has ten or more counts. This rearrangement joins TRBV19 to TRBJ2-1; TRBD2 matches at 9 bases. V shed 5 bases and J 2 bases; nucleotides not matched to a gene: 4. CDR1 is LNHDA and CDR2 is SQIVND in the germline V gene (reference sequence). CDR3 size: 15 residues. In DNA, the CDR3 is TGTGCCAGTAGTTTCGGGACTAGCACCTACAATGAGCAGTTCTTC. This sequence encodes CASSFGTSTYNEQFF.

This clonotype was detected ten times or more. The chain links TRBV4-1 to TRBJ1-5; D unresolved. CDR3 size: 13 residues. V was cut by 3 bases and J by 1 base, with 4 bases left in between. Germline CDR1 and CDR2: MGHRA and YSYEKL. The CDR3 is CASSQDSNQPQHF. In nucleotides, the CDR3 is TGCGCCAGCAGCCAGGACAGCAATCAGCCCCAGCATTTT.

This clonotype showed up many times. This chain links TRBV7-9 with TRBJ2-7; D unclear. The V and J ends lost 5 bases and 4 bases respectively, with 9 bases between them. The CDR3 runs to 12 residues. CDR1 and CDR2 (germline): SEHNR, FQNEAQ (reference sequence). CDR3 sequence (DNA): TGTGCCAGCAGCCAAGACAATTACGAGCAGTACTTC. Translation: CASSQDNYEQYF.

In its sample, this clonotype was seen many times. CDR3 coding DNA: TGCAGTGCTAGAAGACAGGGTTCTTCCTACAATGAGCAGTTCTTC. This sequence encodes CSARRQGSSYNEQFF. The genes are TRBV20-1 and TRBJ2-1, with 7 bases matching TRBD1. The length of the CDR3 is 15 residues. Germline V gene sequence: CDR1 DFQATT, CDR2 SNEGSKA (reference sequence). The trim removed 2 bases at V and 1 base at J, leaving 5 bases unmatched.

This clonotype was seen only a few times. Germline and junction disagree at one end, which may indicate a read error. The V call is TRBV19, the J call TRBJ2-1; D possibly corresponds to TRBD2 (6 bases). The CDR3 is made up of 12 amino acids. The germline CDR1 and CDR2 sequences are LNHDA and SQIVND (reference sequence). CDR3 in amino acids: CASSIGVGLWVF. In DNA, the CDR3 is TGTGCCAGTAGTATCGGTGTGGGACTGTGGGTCTTC.

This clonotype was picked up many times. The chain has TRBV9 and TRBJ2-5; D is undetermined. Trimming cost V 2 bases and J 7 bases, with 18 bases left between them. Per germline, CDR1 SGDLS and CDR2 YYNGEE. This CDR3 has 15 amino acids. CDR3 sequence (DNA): TGTGCCAGCAGCGTCTCCCTACTTAGCCGTGGGACCCAGTACTTC. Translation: CASSVSLLSRGTQYF.

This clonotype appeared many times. The CDR3 protein is CASSQLLDTGELFF. The CDR3 nucleotides are TGTGCCAGCAGCCAACTACTGGACACCGGGGAGCTGTTTTTT. This chain uses TRBV3-1 with TRBJ2-2, with unresolved D. The germline V and J ends were trimmed by 2 bases and 3 bases, with 7 bases remaining between them. CDR1 is LGHDT and CDR2 is YNNKEL in the germline V gene (reference sequence). This CDR3 comprises 14 residues. The whole variable domain, filled in from reference TRBV3-1 and TRBJ2-2, reads DTAVSQTPKYLVTQMGNDKSIKCEQNLGHDTMYWYKQDSKKFLKIMFSYNNKELIINETVPNRFSPKSPDKAHLNLHINSLELGDSAVYFCASSQLLDTGELFFGEGSRLTVL.

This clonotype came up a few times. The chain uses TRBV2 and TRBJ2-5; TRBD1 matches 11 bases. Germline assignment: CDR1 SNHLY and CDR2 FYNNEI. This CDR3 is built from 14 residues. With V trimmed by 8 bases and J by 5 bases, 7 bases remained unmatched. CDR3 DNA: TGTGCCAGCCTTGGACAGGGGGCAGGGGAGACCCAGTACTTC. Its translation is CASLGQGAGETQYF.

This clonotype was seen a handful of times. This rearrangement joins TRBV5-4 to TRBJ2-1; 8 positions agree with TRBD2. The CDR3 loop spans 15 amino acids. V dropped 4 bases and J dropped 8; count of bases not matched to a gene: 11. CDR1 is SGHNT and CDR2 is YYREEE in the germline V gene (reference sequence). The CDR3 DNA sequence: TGTGCCAGCAGCCCCCAGCGGGGGAACTCTGATGAGCAGTTCTTC. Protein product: CASSPQRGNSDEQFF.

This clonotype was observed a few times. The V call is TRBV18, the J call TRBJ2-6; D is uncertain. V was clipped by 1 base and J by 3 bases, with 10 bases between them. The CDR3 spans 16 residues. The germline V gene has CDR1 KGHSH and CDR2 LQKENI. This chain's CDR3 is CASSPRTVDGANVLTF. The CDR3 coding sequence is TGTGCCAGCTCACCACGAACAGTCGATGGGGCCAACGTCCTGACTTTC.

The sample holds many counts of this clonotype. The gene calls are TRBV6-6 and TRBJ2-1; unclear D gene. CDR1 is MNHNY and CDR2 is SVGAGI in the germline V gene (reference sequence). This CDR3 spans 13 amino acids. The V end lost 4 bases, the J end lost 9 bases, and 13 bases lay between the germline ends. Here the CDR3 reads CASSSRQWGEQFF. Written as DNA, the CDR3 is TGTGCCAGCAGTTCGCGCCAGTGGGGTGAGCAGTTCTTC.

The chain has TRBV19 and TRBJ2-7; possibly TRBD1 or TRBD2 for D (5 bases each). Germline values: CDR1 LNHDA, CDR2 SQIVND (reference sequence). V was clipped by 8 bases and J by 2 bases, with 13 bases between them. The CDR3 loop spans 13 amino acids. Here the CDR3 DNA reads TGTGCCAGTGGACTGGGGCCACCCTACGAGCAGTACTTC. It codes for CASGLGPPYEQYF.